This T cell receptor (beta chain) was found in a study of shared clonotypes between healthy human individuals. Whole-study results and caveats: Clonotypes which were not shared had lower generation probabilities than clonotypes that all four donors shared. Shared across a few donors were about 4.6% of the naive CD4 clonotypes. An effect of sequencing depth on clonotype sharing among donors was expected.

Concerning this clone: Its specificity is not known.

V lost 5 bases and J 2 bases, leaving 16 bases between the germline ends. CDR1 SGHTA and CDR2 FQGNSA come from the germline V gene. The CDR3 is 15 amino acids. Nashville, Tennessee was home to all donors, who were Caucasian adults. Using immunoSEQ multiplex PCR, the repertoire was profiled, and TCRdb retains in-frame clones only, with some absent. Seen here are 2 million to 2.5 million clones, over 85% observed once, and the top ten hold 0.35% to 0.45%. Sequenced material: naive CD4+ T cells from PBMCs. Regarding subset: CD45RA+ positively selected. The chain joins TRBV7-2 to TRBJ2-7; tentative D call: TRBD2 (5 bases). This receptor was obtained from a man younger than 35 in good health. Some clones in this sample may be carry-over from other donors' samples. CDR3 protein: CASSPGNRGTYEQYF. CDR3 in DNA: TGTGCCAGCAGCCCCGGGAACCGAGGAACCTACGAGCAGTACTTC.